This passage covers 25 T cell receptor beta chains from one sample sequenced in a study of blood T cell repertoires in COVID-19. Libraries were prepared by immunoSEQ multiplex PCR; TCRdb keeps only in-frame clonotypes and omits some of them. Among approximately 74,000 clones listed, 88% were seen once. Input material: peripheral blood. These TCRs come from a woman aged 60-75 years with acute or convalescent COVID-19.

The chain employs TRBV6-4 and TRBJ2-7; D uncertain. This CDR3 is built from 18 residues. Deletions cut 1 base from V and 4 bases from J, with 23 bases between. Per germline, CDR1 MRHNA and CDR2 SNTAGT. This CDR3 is CASSDLPSAWRQLYEQYV. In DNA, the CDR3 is TGTGCCAGCAGTGACTTACCCTCGGCTTGGCGGCAACTATACGAGCAGTACGTC.

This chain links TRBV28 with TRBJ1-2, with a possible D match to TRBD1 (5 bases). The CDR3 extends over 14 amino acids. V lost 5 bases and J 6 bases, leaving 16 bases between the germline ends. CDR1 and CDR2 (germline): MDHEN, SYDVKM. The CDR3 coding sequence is TGTGCCAGCAGTGAGACGGGGGGGTGGAATGGCTACACCTTC. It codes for CASSETGGWNGYTF.

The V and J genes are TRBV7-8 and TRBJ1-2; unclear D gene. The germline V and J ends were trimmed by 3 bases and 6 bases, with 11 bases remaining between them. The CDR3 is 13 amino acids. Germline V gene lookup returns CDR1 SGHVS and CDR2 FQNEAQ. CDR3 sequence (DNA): TGTGCCAGCAGCTTCGGTGGAGGGAATGGCTACACCTTC. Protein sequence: CASSFGGGNGYTF.

For the CDR3, the DNA is TGTGCCAGCAGCTTAGGGACTAGCGGGAGCGAGCAGTACGTC. Translating gives CASSLGTSGSEQYV. The chain joins TRBV13 to TRBJ2-7; 12 bases agree with TRBD2. CDR3 size: 14 residues. V gave up 0 bases and J gave up 6 bases; unmatched junction bases: 0. Germline assignment: CDR1 PRHDT and CDR2 FYEKMQ (reference sequence).

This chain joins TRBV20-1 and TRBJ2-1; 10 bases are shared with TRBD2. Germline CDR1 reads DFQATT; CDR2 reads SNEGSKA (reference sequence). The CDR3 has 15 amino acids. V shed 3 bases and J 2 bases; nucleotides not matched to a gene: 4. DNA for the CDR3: TGCAGTGCTAGTCTACTAGCGGGAACCTACAATGAGCAGTTCTTC. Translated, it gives CSASLLAGTYNEQFF.

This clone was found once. In DNA, the CDR3 is TGTGCCAGCAGCCTACAGGGTCGGCACACTGAAGCTTTCTTT. Encoded protein: CASSLQGRHTEAFF. The rearrangement uses TRBV2 and TRBJ1-1; D might be TRBD1 (6 bases). Per germline, CDR1 SNHLY and CDR2 FYNNEI. V was clipped by 6 bases and J by 3 bases, with 14 bases between them. This CDR3 has 14 amino acids.

CDR3 sequence (DNA): TGTGCCAGTAGTGTCGGGGGAGTTCAGTCACCCCTCCACTTT. Translation gives CASSVGGVQSPLHF. The chain uses TRBV19 and TRBJ1-6; D is possibly TRBD1 (5 bases). The germline V and J ends were trimmed by 5 bases and 10 bases, with 15 bases remaining between them. Germline loops: CDR1 LNHDA, CDR2 SQIVND (reference sequence). The CDR3 covers 14 residues. Full variable domain (missing parts from reference TRBV19 and TRBJ1-6): DGGITQSPKYLFRKEGQNVTLSCEQNLNHDAMYWYRQDPGQGLRLIYYSQIVNDFQKGDIAEGYSVSREKKESFPLTVTSAQKNPTAFYLCASSVGGVQSPLHFGNGTRLTVT.

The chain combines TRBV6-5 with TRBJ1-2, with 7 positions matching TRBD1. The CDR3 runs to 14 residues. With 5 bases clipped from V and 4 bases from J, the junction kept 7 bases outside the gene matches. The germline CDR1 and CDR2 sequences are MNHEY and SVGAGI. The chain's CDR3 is CASSPTGAVYGYTF. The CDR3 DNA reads TGTGCCAGCAGTCCCACAGGGGCCGTCTATGGCTACACCTTC.

CDR3 sequence: CASGQSNTGELFF. The DNA of the CDR3 is TGTGCCAGCGGACAGTCGAACACCGGGGAGCTGTTTTTT. The chain joins TRBV11-3 to TRBJ2-2; TRBD1 might be the D (6 bases). CDR3 length: 13 residues. Germline CDR1 is SGHNT and CDR2 is YENEEA. V was pared by 8 bases and J by 0 bases, with 7 bases between.

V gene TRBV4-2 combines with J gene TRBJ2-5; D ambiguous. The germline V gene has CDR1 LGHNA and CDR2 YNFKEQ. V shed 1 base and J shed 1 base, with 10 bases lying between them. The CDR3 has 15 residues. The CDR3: CASSQVDKPQETQYF. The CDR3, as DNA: TGTGCCAGCAGCCAAGTAGACAAGCCCCAAGAGACCCAGTACTTC.

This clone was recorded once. The CDR3 is CASSSGQGRNTIYF. The CDR3, as DNA: TGTGCCAGCAGTTCGGGACAGGGGCGAAACACCATATATTTT. The V gene is TRBV28, the J gene TRBJ1-3; 10 nucleotides line up with TRBD1. Germline V gene data show CDR1 as MDHEN and CDR2 as SYDVKM. This CDR3 comprises 14 residues. V lost 4 bases, J lost 5 bases, and 2 bases stayed unmatched.

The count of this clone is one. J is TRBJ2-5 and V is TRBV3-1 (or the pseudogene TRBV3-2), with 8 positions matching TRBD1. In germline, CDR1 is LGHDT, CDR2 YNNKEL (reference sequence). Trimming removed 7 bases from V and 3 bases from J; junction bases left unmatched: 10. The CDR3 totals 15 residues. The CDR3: CASNSDRGLKETQYF. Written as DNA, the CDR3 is TGTGCCAGCAATTCTGACAGGGGTTTAAAAGAGACCCAGTACTTC.

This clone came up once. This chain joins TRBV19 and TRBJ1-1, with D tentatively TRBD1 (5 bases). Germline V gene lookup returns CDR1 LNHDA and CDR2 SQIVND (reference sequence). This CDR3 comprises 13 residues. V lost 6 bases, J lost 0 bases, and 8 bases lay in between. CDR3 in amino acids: CASRTVLNTEAFF. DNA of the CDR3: TGTGCCAGTAGGACAGTTTTGAACACTGAAGCTTTCTTT. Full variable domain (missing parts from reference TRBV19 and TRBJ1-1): DGGITQSPKYLFRKEGQNVTLSCEQNLNHDAMYWYRQDPGQGLRLIYYSQIVNDFQKGDIAEGYSVSREKKESFPLTVTSAQKNPTAFYLCASRTVLNTEAFFGQGTRLTVV.

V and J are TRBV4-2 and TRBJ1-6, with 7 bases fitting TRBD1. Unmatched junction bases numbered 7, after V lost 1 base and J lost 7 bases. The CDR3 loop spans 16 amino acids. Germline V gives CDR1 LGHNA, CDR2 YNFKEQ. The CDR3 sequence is CASSQGTGAQNSPLHF. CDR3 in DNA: TGTGCCAGCAGCCAAGGTACAGGGGCTCAGAATTCACCCCTCCACTTT.

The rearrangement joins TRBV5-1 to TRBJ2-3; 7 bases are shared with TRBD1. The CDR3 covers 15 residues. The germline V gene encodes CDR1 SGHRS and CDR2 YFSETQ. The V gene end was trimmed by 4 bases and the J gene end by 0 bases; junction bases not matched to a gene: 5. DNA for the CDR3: TGCGCCAGCAGCCTAGACAGGGCTAGCACAGATACGCAGTATTTT. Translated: CASSLDRASTDTQYF.

In nucleotides, the CDR3 is TGTGCCACCACTTTCTCTGGAAACACCATATATTTT. This translates into CATTFSGNTIYF. The rearrangement uses TRBV6-6 and TRBJ1-3; no clear D. V shed 10 bases and J shed 0 bases, with 7 bases lying between them. This CDR3 comprises 12 residues. Germline-derived CDR1 and CDR2 are MNHNY and SVGAGI (reference sequence).

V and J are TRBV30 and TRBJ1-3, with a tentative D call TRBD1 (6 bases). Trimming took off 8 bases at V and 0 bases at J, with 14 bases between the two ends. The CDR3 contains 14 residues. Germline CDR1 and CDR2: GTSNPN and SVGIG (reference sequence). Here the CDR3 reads CALRGGFSGNTIYF. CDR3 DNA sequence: TGTGCCCTAAGGGGGGGCTTCTCTGGAAACACCATATATTTT.

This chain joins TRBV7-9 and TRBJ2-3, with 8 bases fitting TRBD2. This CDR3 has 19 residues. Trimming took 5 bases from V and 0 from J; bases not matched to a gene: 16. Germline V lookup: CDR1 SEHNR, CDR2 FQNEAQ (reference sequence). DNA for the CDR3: TGTGCCAGCAGCACCCCGGGTCCGGGGGGGCTAGACAGCACAGATACGCAGTATTTT. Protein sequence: CASSTPGPGGLDSTDTQYF.

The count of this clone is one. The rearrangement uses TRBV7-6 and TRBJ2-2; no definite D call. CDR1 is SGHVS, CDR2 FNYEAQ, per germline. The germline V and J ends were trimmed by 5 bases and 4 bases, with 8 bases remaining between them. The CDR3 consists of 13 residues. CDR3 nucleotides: TGTGCCAGCAGCCCACGAGGCACCGGGGAGCTGTTTTTT. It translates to CASSPRGTGELFF.

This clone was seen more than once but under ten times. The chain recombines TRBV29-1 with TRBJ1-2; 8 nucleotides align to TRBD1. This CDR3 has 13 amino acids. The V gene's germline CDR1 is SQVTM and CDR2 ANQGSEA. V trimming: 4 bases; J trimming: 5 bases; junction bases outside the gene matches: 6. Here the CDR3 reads CSVGLTGVYGYTF. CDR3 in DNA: TGCAGCGTTGGACTGACAGGGGTTTATGGCTACACCTTC.

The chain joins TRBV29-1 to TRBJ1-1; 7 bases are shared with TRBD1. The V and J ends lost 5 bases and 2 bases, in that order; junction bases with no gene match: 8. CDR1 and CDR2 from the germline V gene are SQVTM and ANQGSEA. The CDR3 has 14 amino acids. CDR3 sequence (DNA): TGCAGCGTTACAACCGGGACAGCCAACACTGAAGCTTTCTTT. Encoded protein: CSVTTGTANTEAFF.

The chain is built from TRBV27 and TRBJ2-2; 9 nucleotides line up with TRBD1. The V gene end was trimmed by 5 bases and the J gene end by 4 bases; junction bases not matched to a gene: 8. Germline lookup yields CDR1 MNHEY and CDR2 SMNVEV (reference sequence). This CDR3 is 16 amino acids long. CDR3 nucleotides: TGTGCCAGCAGTACCACAGGGGGCGCGGGCACCGGGGAGCTGTTTTTT. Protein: CASSTTGGAGTGELFF.

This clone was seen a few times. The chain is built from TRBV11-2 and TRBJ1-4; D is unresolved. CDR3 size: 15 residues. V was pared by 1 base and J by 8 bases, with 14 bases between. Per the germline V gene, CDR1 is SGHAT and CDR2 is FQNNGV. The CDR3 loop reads CASSLASGSGEKLFF. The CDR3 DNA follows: TGTGCCAGCAGCTTAGCTTCGGGGTCGGGGGAAAAACTGTTTTTT.

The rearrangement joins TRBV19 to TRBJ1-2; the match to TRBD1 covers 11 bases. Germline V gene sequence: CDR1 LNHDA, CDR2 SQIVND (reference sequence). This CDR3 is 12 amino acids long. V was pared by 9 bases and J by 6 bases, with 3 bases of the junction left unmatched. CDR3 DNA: TGTGCCAGCAGGACAGGGGGCAATGGCTACACCTTC. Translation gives CASRTGGNGYTF.

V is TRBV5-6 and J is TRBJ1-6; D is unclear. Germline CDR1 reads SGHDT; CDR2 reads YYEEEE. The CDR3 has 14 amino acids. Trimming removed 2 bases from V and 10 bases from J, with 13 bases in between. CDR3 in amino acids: CASSFGQATSPLHF. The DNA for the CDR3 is TGTGCCAGCAGCTTCGGCCAGGCCACCTCACCCCTCCACTTT. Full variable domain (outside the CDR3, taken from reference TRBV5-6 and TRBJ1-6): DAGVTQSPTHLIKTRGQQVTLRCSPKSGHDTVSWYQQALGQGPQFIFQYYEEEERQRGNFPDRFSGHQFPNYSSELNVNALLLGDSALYLCASSFGQATSPLHFGNGTRLTVT.